The rows below give T cell receptor beta chains drawn from one sample of a study of blood T cell repertoires in COVID-19. Assay: immunoSEQ multiplex PCR; the TCRdb copy retains only in-frame clones and omits some. In the table there are around 100,000 clones, about nine tenths of which are singletons. Sequencing was performed on peripheral blood. The source is a man aged 45-65 years with acute or convalescent COVID-19. Both conserved end residues are part of each CDR3.

CDR3aa	v_gene	j_gene
CSVGGATYEQYF	TRBV29-1	TRBJ2-7
CSVLTQGNSNQPQHF	TRBV29-1	TRBJ1-5
CAIRQDYYGYTF	TRBV19	TRBJ1-2
CASSLETGAGNIQYF	TRBV4-2	TRBJ2-4
CARTGGARGRIPTNEKLFF	TRBV2	TRBJ1-4
CASSPGTSGVLYNEQFF	TRBV10-1	TRBJ2-1
CASSIDLTEPHF	TRBV19	TRBJ1-5
CASSLYNTGELFF	TRBV27	TRBJ2-2
CSVTEYVERNTIYF	TRBV29-1	TRBJ1-3
CASRTGRETQYF	TRBV19	TRBJ2-5
CASSRISGGAGGELFF	TRBV28	TRBJ2-2
CASSVGDRAMETQYF	TRBV5-1	TRBJ2-5
CASSSPPNQPQHF	TRBV28	TRBJ1-5
CASSLYRREANEQYF	TRBV5-6	TRBJ2-7
CASSGFRDRVYNEQFF	TRBV5-1	TRBJ2-1
CASSPRQGRDEQYF	TRBV18	TRBJ2-7
CASSLSGGTGELFF	TRBV27	TRBJ2-2
CASLGQGAGKNIQYF	TRBV19	TRBJ2-4
CASKGTDTYEQYF	TRBV2	TRBJ2-7
CASSNNSPLHF	TRBV3-1/TRBV3-2	TRBJ1-6
CASSDLLGPGGNQPQHF	TRBV19	TRBJ1-5
CASSLKGQGSSPLHF	TRBV7-3	TRBJ1-6
CASSQDLETYYEQYF	TRBV4-2	TRBJ2-7
CASGRGVGNEQFF	TRBV2	TRBJ2-1
CASSLNLGQGTEKLFF	TRBV9	TRBJ1-4
CASSQVWASGGDEQFF	TRBV4-3	TRBJ2-1
CASSYGRNSNYGYTF	TRBV6-2/TRBV6-3	TRBJ1-2
CASRLNDLNYNSPLHF	TRBV19	TRBJ1-6
CASSQGWDRDEQYF	TRBV3-1/TRBV3-2	TRBJ2-7
CASSLTRNQPQHF	TRBV7-3	TRBJ1-5
CASSQGAGTEAFF	TRBV18	TRBJ1-1
CASSLASSYNSPLHF	TRBV11-2	TRBJ1-6
CASSIDRRQVNTEAFF	TRBV19	TRBJ1-1
CASSLGRYYNEQFF	TRBV11-3	TRBJ2-1
CASSRDIYNSPLHF	TRBV18	TRBJ1-6
CARPPGQGVLNSPLHF	TRBV27	TRBJ1-6
CASSQGLNQPQHF	TRBV30	TRBJ1-5
CATSRDQTGQGYTF	TRBV15	TRBJ1-2
CASSLASGGLDTQYF	TRBV7-9	TRBJ2-3
CASRQGNTEAFF	TRBV10-2	TRBJ1-1
CASSPYRELNTEAFF	TRBV6-2/TRBV6-3	TRBJ1-1
CASSRGQANTEAFF	TRBV6-2/TRBV6-3	TRBJ1-1
CASRRGTDLSYEQYF	TRBV5-4	TRBJ2-7
CASSEGNRANTGELFF	TRBV2	TRBJ2-2
CASRIQGAWTGELFF	TRBV2	TRBJ2-2
CASSRQGANRAEAFF	TRBV6-5	TRBJ1-1